The rows below give T cell receptor beta chains drawn from one sample of a study of shared clonotypes between healthy human individuals. The protocol was immunoSEQ multiplex PCR, while the TCRdb copy is restricted to in-frame clones and leaves out a portion. The repertoire holds some 1 million clones, under 80% seen once, with nearly 1.5% in the top ten. The sample taken for sequencing was memory CD4+ T cells sorted from blood. These receptors all stem from a man between 18 and 35 years old in good health. Both conserved end residues are part of each CDR3. The D gene is left open where the match is weak. Rows give clone size only sometimes, using once, few, many, or a class for an expanded clone.

V	size	J	D	CDR3	DNA
TRBV5-1	.	TRBJ2-7	TRBD1	CASRLTGGGVLSYEQYF	TGCGCCAGCAGGCTCACAGGGGGTGGGGTCCTCTCCTACGAGCAGTACTTC
TRBV5-1	few	TRBJ1-4	.	CASSPVERTTNEKLFF	TGCGCCAGCAGCCCGGTGGAAAGGACAACTAATGAAAAACTGTTTTTT
TRBV6-5	many	TRBJ1-1	.	CASSPTVDTEAFF	TGTGCCAGCAGCCCTACCGTGGACACTGAAGCTTTCTTT
TRBV5-1	.	TRBJ2-1	.	CASSLAFENEQFF	TGCGCCAGCAGCTTGGCCTTCGAGAATGAGCAGTTCTTC
TRBV9	.	TRBJ1-1	TRBD1	CASSGPGQGGNTEAFF	TGTGCCAGCAGCGGACCGGGACAGGGGGGGAACACTGAAGCTTTCTTT
TRBV30	.	TRBJ2-1	TRBD2	CAWTKRLAGGYEQFF	TGTGCCTGGACAAAGAGGCTAGCGGGAGGGTATGAGCAGTTCTTC
TRBV2	.	TRBJ1-1	.	CASRDPLGTEAFF	TGTGCCAGCAGAGACCCCTTGGGAACTGAAGCTTTCTTT
TRBV7-9	.	TRBJ2-3	.	CASSLGGGADTQYF	TGTGCCAGCAGCCTGGGAGGAGGCGCAGATACGCAGTATTTT
TRBV2	.	TRBJ1-2	TRBD1	CASRGQGIYGYTF	TGTGCCAGCAGGGGACAGGGAATTTATGGCTACACCTTC
TRBV27	.	TRBJ2-3	TRBD2	CASSTRGLAGVADTQYF	TGTGCCAGCAGTACCCGAGGACTAGCGGGAGTGGCGGATACGCAGTATTTT
TRBV7-9	.	TRBJ2-3	TRBD1	CASSLDWTGGADTQYF	TGTGCCAGCAGCTTAGACTGGACAGGGGGTGCAGATACGCAGTATTTT
TRBV19	.	TRBJ1-5	.	CASSEPLYSNQPQHF	TGTGCCAGTAGTGAACCCCTATATAGCAATCAGCCCCAGCATTTT
TRBV28	.	TRBJ1-4	.	CASSIGTREKLFF	TGTGCCAGCAGTATCGGGACTCGGGAAAAACTGTTTTTT
TRBV7-9	.	TRBJ1-2	.	CATPRGEPYGYTF	TGTGCCACCCCCCGGGGTGAACCCTATGGCTACACCTTC
TRBV6-5	.	TRBJ2-5	.	CASGQEETQYF	TGTGCCAGCGGACAAGAAGAGACCCAGTACTTC
TRBV14	.	TRBJ2-5	.	CASSLGATVVRETQYF	TGTGCCAGCAGCCTGGGAGCTACAGTCGTGAGAGAGACCCAGTACTTC
TRBV7-2	.	TRBJ2-7	.	CASSFSSYEQYF	TGTGCCAGCAGCTTCTCTAGTTACGAGCAGTACTTC
TRBV6-5	.	TRBJ1-2	TRBD1	CASSYQTGSHGYTF	TGTGCCAGCAGTTACCAGACAGGGAGCCATGGCTACACCTTC
TRBV10-2	once	TRBJ2-7	TRBD2	CASSGLAGSYEQYF	TGCGCCAGCAGTGGGCTAGCGGGCTCCTACGAGCAGTACTTC
TRBV6-5	.	TRBJ1-1	.	CASNRETEAFF	TGTGCCAGCAACAGGGAGACTGAAGCTTTCTTT
TRBV6-1	.	TRBJ1-4	.	CASSGGSLGRLANEKLFF	TGTGCCAGCAGTGGAGGGAGCCTGGGAAGGCTGGCTAATGAAAAACTGTTTTTT
TRBV2	.	TRBJ1-3	.	CASSDREVAGNTIYF	TGTGCCAGCAGTGACAGGGAAGTGGCTGGAAACACCATATATTTT
TRBV30	.	TRBJ1-1	.	CAWSPQSRAFF	TGTGCCTGGAGTCCACAGAGCCGGGCTTTCTTT
TRBV19	.	TRBJ2-7	.	CASRSRQSYEQYF	TGTGCCAGTAGGAGCAGACAGTCCTACGAGCAGTACTTC
TRBV7-8	.	TRBJ2-1	.	CASSSIAGLRGNEQFF	TGTGCCAGCAGCTCCATCGCAGGTCTCAGAGGGAATGAGCAGTTCTTC
TRBV28	.	TRBJ2-1	.	CASRPPGAGFNEQFF	TGTGCCAGCAGACCACCGGGGGCGGGATTCAATGAGCAGTTCTTC
TRBV2	few	TRBJ2-1	.	CASSATLNDYEQFF	TGTGCCAGCAGTGCAACCCTTAACGACTATGAGCAGTTCTTC
TRBV27	few	TRBJ1-2	.	CASSLLAGLKMGGYTF	TGTGCCAGCAGTTTATTGGCAGGTCTAAAGATGGGGGGCTACACCTTC
TRBV27	few	TRBJ1-1	.	CASGSNTEAFF	TGTGCCAGCGGGTCCAACACTGAAGCTTTCTTT
TRBV19	.	TRBJ1-1	.	CASRLQEGKMNTEAFF	TGTGCCAGTAGGTTACAGGAGGGCAAGATGAACACTGAAGCTTTCTTT
TRBV19	.	TRBJ2-3	.	CASSIRGGLGTDTQYF	TGTGCCAGTAGTATCAGGGGGGGACTTGGCACAGATACGCAGTATTTT
TRBV28	.	TRBJ1-2	.	CASSFWNGYTF	TGTGCCAGCAGTTTTTGGAACGGCTACACCTTC
TRBV28	.	TRBJ2-2	TRBD1	CASTTFGTGPPGELFF	TGTGCCAGCACCACTTTTGGGACAGGGCCCCCCGGGGAGCTGTTTTTT
TRBV25-1	many	TRBJ1-2	TRBD1	CASSESYRQGANYGYTF	TGTGCCAGCAGTGAATCTTATCGACAGGGGGCTAACTATGGCTACACCTTC
TRBV6-5	once	TRBJ1-1	.	CASSYSILLEAEAFF	TGTGCCAGCAGTTACTCGATCTTGTTGGAAGCTGAAGCTTTCTTT
TRBV6-6	.	TRBJ2-2	TRBD1	CASSPGQGFTGELFF	TGTGCCAGCAGTCCGGGACAGGGGTTCACCGGGGAGCTGTTTTTT
TRBV5-4	many	TRBJ2-3	TRBD2	CASSSTSGRAGDTQYF	TGTGCCAGCAGCTCGACTAGCGGGAGGGCGGGAGATACGCAGTATTTT
TRBV7-8	few	TRBJ2-3	TRBD2	CASSSGTSGASTDTQYF	TGTGCCAGCAGCTCTGGGACTAGCGGGGCCAGCACAGATACGCAGTATTTT
TRBV9	.	TRBJ2-1	.	CASSVDSGSSYNEQFF	TGTGCCAGCAGCGTAGATAGCGGTAGCTCCTACAATGAGCAGTTCTTC
TRBV5-4	once	TRBJ2-7	.	CASSLPTGNEQYF	TGTGCCAGCAGCTTGCCTACAGGGAACGAGCAGTACTTC
TRBV4-1	.	TRBJ2-2	.	CASSQDFPGNTGELFF	TGCGCCAGCAGCCAAGATTTCCCAGGAAACACCGGGGAGCTGTTTTTT
TRBV2	.	TRBJ2-5	TRBD1	CASSEGGGQGGTQYF	TGTGCCAGCAGTGAAGGTGGGGGACAGGGGGGGACCCAGTACTTC
TRBV6-5	few	TRBJ1-6	.	CASSALGGNSPLHF	TGTGCCAGCAGCGCCTTGGGGGGGAATTCACCCCTCCACTTT
TRBV11-2	.	TRBJ2-5	TRBD1	CASSYRQGRGETQYF	TGTGCCAGCAGCTATCGACAGGGTAGGGGAGAGACCCAGTACTTC
TRBV5-4	.	TRBJ1-2	.	CASSLQGRDYGYTF	TGTGCCAGCAGCTTGCAGGGGCGCGACTATGGCTACACCTTC
TRBV7-2	.	TRBJ1-2	TRBD1	CASSLAGRGTGYTF	TGTGCCAGCAGCTTAGCGGGCAGGGGGACTGGCTACACCTTC
TRBV7-3	.	TRBJ2-7	TRBD1	CASSPGTGPIRGQYF	TGTGCCAGCAGCCCCGGGACAGGACCGATACGTGGGCAGTACTTC
TRBV29-1	.	TRBJ2-3	.	CSVVQGDTQYF	TGCAGCGTCGTCCAGGGAGATACGCAGTATTTT
TRBV5-1	.	TRBJ2-5	TRBD2	CASTNWGGQETQYF	TGCGCCAGCACCAATTGGGGGGGGCAAGAGACCCAGTACTTC
TRBV5-8	.	TRBJ1-1	.	CASSWVEGFAFF	TGTGCCAGCAGCTGGGTTGAGGGTTTCGCTTTCTTT
TRBV4-3	.	TRBJ1-4	TRBD1	CASSRGRGASTNEKLFF	TGCGCCAGCAGCCGTGGCAGGGGGGCATCCACTAATGAAAAACTGTTTTTT
TRBV19	.	TRBJ1-2	.	CASSIQGVNYGYTF	TGTGCCAGTAGTATTCAAGGGGTTAACTATGGCTACACCTTC
TRBV10-3	.	TRBJ2-5	.	CAISESIAAAQETQYF	TGTGCCATCAGTGAGTCGATTGCAGCGGCCCAAGAGACCCAGTACTTC
TRBV7-9	.	TRBJ2-7	.	CASSFPNTSSFQIYEQYF	TGTGCCAGCAGCTTCCCTAACACCAGCAGTTTCCAGATCTACGAGCAGTACTTC
TRBV2	few	TRBJ1-2	.	CASSEGGKDYGYTF	TGTGCCAGCAGTGAAGGGGGCAAGGACTATGGCTACACCTTC
TRBV5-4	.	TRBJ1-3	.	CASSFRADGNTIYF	TGTGCCAGCAGCTTTCGGGCAGACGGAAACACCATATATTTT
TRBV6-1	few	TRBJ1-2	.	CASSDGVWGYTF	TGTGCCAGCAGTGATGGGGTTTGGGGCTACACCTTC
TRBV5-6	.	TRBJ2-7	.	CASSPVASGEQYF	TGTGCCAGCAGCCCGGTGGCTTCGGGGGAGCAGTACTTC